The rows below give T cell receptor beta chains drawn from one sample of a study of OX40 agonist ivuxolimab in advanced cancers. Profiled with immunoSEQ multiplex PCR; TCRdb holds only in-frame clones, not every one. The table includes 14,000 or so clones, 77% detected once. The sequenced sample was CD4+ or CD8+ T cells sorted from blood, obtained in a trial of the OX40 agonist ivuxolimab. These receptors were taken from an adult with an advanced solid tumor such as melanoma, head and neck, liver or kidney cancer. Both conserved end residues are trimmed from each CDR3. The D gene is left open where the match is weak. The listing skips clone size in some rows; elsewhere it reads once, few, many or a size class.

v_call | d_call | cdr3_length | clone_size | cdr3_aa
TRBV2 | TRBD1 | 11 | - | ASTDRGQGEQF
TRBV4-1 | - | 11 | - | ASSYDGGGGYT
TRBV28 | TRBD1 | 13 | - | ASTPRQGIGYEQY
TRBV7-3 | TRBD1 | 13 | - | ASSSPDRAYNEQF
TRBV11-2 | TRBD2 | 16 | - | ASSSPGLAGSSYNEQF
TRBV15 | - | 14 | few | ATSRGRGVAPGELF
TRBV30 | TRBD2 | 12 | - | AWTSGSPYNEQF
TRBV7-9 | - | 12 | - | ASSSRDSYNEQF
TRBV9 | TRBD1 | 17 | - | ASSVATDRDREWTGELF
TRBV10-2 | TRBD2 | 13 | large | AKRGSGGGKETQY
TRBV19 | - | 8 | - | ATRGNEQF
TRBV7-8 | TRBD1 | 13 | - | ASSPRQGPSEKLF
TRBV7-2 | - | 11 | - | ASSLATINEQF
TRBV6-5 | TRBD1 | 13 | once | ASMAPTGGDSPLH
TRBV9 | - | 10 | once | ASAYVDTEAF
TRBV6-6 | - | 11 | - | ASSPVGANVLT
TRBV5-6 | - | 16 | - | ASSLSTWRAGSTDTQY
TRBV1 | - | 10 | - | TSSRTSYEQY
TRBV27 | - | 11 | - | ASSSYRNTEAF
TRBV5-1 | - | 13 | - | ASSMWGSGQETQY
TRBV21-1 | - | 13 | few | ASSKGDREREKLF
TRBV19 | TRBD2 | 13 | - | ASRHSGGSSDTQY
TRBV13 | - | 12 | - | ASSFLGAGTEAF
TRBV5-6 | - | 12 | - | ASSLAVGFYEQY
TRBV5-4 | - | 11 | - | ASSLSRNTEAF
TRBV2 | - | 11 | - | ASSGEEPYEQY
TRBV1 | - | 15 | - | TSSQGTIGSQGETQY
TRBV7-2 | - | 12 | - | ASSFRAANNEQY
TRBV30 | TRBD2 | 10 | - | AWGSGTNEQF
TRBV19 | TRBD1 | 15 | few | ASSKDRGFSNTGELF
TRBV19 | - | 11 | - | ASSWVTGTEAF
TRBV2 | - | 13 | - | ASRRTLSGTGELF
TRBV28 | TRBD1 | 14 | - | ASSLTGQGAGYGYT
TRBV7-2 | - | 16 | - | ASSSPLNPKRQHYGYT
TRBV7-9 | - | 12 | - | ASSLALAWNEQF
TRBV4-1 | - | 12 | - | ASSRDRDYYEQY
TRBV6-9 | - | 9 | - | ASSPHTEAF
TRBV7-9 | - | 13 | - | ASSLERATNEKLF
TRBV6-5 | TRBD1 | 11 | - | ASASGGARKAF
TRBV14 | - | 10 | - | ASSPIGAEAF
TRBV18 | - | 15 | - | ASSPREDPEGQETQY
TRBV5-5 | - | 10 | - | ASSFPGNEQF
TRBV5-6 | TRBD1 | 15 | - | ASSSRVRTGGQDGYT
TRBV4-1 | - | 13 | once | ASSQVGGGAIGYT
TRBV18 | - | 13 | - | ASSRDGVLNTEAF
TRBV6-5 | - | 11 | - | ASSSIMNTEAF
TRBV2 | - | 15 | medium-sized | ASSLLGTDYFGEKLF
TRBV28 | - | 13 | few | ASSLRAGLNTEAF
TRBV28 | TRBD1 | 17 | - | ASSSLIQGAARENTEAF
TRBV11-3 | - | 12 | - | ASSPPGLHNEQF
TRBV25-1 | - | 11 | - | ASSEWGSLPLH
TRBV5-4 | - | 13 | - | ASRDFHLNTGELF
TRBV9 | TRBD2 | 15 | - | ASSEGTSGGYQETQY
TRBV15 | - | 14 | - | ATSRDRAGGTDTQY
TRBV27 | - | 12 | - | ASTRALGDQPQH
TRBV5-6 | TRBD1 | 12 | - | ASSFGQGVFEQY
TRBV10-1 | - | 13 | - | ASSPEAGTPYGYT